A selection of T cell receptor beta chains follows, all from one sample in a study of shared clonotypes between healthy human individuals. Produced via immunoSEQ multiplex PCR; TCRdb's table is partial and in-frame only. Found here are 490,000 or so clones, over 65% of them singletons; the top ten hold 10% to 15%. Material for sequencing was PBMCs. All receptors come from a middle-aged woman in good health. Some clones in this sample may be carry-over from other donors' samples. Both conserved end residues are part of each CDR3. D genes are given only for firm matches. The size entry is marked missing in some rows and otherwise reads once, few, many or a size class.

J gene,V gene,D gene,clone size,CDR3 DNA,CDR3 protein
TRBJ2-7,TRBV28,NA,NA,TGTGCCAGCAGTTCCCTCCTTGTGTCAGGGTCCTTCTCCTACGAGCAGTACTTC,CASSSLLVSGSFSYEQYF
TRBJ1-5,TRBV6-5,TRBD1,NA,TGTGCCAGCAGTCGATCGACAGGGAGGGAGCCCCAGCATTTT,CASSRSTGREPQHF
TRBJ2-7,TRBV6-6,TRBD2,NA,TGTGCCAGCAGTTTGACTAGCGCGTACGAGCAGTACTTC,CASSLTSAYEQYF
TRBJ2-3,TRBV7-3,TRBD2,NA,TGTGCCAGCAGCCAACGAATTGGGACTAGCGGGAGGCCACGCACAGATACGCAGTATTTT,CASSQRIGTSGRPRTDTQYF
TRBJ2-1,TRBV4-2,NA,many,TGTGCCAGCAGCCAAGATGGGAATAGCCACAATGAGCAGTTCTTC,CASSQDGNSHNEQFF
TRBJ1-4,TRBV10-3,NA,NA,TGTGCCATCAGCCTTTTTCAGGGAGTTAATGAAAAACTGTTTTTT,CAISLFQGVNEKLFF
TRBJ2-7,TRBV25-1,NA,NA,TGTGCCACCGTGAGGTATTGGCTTTCAACACTTTACGAGCAGTACTTC,CATVRYWLSTLYEQYF
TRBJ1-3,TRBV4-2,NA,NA,TGTGCCAGCAGCCAAGATCCAGGGGCCGGAAACACCATATATTTT,CASSQDPGAGNTIYF
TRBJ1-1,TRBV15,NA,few,TGTGCCACCAGCAGAGATGTAGGGGGAACTGAAGCTTTCTTT,CATSRDVGGTEAFF
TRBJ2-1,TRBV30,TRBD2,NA,TGTGCCGGGACTAGCGGTAGCTCCTACAATGAGCAATTCTTC,CAGTSGSSYNEQFF
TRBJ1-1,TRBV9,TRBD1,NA,TGTGCCAGCAGCGTAGGTACAGGGGGTCGGAACACTGAAGCTTTCTTT,CASSVGTGGRNTEAFF
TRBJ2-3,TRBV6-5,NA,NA,TGTGCCAGCGGTGGGGGCGCGGCGACAGATACGCAGTATTTT,CASGGGAATDTQYF
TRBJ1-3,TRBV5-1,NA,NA,TGCGCCAGCAGCTTCGAGCCCACAGGGTCAGCTGGAAACACCATATATTTT,CASSFEPTGSAGNTIYF
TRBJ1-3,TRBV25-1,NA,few,TGTGCCAGCAGTGAACCAGGGTCAGGAAACACCATATATTTT,CASSEPGSGNTIYF
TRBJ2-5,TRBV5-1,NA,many,TGCGCCAGCAAAACCGGAGAACCTCAAGAGACCCAGTACTTC,CASKTGEPQETQYF
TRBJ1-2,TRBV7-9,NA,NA,TGTGCCAGCAGCCTCCAACAGGGTTATAGCTATGGCTACACCTTC,CASSLQQGYSYGYTF
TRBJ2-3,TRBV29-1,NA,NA,TGCAGCGTCCAGGGATTCGCAGATACGCAGTATTTT,CSVQGFADTQYF
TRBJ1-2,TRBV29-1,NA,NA,TGCAGCGTTGTCCAGGGAAGGAACTATGGCTACACCTTC,CSVVQGRNYGYTF
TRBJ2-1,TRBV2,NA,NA,TGTGCCAGCAGTGATGAGGGGAAGCAGTTCTTC,CASSDEGKQFF
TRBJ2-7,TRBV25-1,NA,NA,TGTGCCAGCAGTGAATATAGCCACGAGCAGTGCTTC,CASSEYSHEQCF
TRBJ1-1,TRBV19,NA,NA,TGTGCCAGTACTCTTTGGGCGGCTGGCCTCCCAAACACTGAAGCTTTCTTT,CASTLWAAGLPNTEAFF
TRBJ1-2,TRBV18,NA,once,TGTGCCAGCTCACCACCGGCTGACAGGACTAATAACTATGGCTACACCTTC,CASSPPADRTNNYGYTF
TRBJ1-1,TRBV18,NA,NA,TGTGCCAGCTCACCAGGGGTCAGGGCTTTCTTT,CASSPGVRAFF
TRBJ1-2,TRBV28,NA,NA,TGTGCCAGCACTAAGGGCCGCTGGACCTATGGCTACACCTTC,CASTKGRWTYGYTF
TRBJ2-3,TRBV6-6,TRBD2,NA,TGTGCCAGCAGCTGGGGGACTAGCCGCAGCACAGATACGCAGTATTTT,CASSWGTSRSTDTQYF
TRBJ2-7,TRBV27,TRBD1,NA,TGTGCCAGCAGTTCCGACAGGGGCAAGAACTACGAGCAGTACTTC,CASSSDRGKNYEQYF
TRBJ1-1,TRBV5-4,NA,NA,TGTGCCAGCAGCTTGGTGGGAGGGTTGAACACTGAAGCTTTCTTT,CASSLVGGLNTEAFF